One T cell receptor (beta chain) is described in this entry. The record originates from a study of CD8 T cells in Susac syndrome. Germline V gene data show CDR1 as MGHRA and CDR2 as YSYEKL. This CDR3 has 15 residues. J lost 1 base, V lost 1 base, and 2 bases had no gene match. Roughly 0.45 to 1 ug RNA was reverse transcribed with random hexamers. One entry per CDR3 protein results from TCRdb running MiXCR on the immunoSEQ multiplex PCR reads. The sample contains 400,000 to 550,000 distinct CDR3 sequences, around 85% of which appear only once. The specimen sequenced was CD8+ T cells from PBMCs. This sequence was found in a human donor with multiple sclerosis. The V and J genes are TRBV4-1 and TRBJ1-1; 8 nucleotides line up with TRBD1. The CDR3: CASSQATGANTEAFF. CDR3 nucleotides: TGCGCCAGCAGCCAAGCGACAGGGGCGAACACTGAAGCTTTCTTT.